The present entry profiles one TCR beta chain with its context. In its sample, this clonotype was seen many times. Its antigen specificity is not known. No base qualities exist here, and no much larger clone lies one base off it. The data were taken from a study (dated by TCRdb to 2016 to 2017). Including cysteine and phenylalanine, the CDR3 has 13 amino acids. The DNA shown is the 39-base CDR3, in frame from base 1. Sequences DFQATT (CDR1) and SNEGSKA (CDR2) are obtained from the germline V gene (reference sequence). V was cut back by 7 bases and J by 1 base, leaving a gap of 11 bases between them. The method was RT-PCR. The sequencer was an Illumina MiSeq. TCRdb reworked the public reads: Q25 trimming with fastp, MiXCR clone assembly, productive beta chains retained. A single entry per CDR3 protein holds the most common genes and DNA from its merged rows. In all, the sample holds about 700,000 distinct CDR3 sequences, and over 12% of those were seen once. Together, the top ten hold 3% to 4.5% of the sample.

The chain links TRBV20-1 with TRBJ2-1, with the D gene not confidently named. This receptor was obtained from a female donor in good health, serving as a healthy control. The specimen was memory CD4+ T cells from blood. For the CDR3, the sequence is CSVPPYSYNEQFF. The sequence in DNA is TGCAGTGTGCCCCCGTATTCCTACAATGAGCAGTTCTTC.